These 9 T cell receptor beta chains were sequenced from one sample in a study of T cells expressing NK-cell markers. TCRdb re-called the 5' RACE reads; every CDR3 protein appears as one record, without DNA. This table holds roughly 390,000 distinct CDR3 sequences. Sequences were obtained from blood T cells: a sorted CD56 or NKG2C T cell subset, CD4+ or CD8+ T cells, or bulk PBMC T cells (not recorded which). Receptors were obtained from a woman between 50 and 59 years old in good health.

This chain uses TRBV4-1 with TRBJ1-2; TCRdb's assignment of TRBD1 cannot be checked, as there is no DNA. Germline assignment: CDR1 MGHRA and CDR2 YSYEKL. The CDR3 loop spans 16 amino acids. This CDR3 is CASSQVVVRGDYGYTF.

V gene TRBV7-2 combines with J gene TRBJ2-1; TCRdb proposes TRBD1, but this gene call is untestable without DNA. Germline CDR1 is SGHTA and CDR2 is FQGNSA. There are 11 residues in the CDR3. CDR3 amino acids: CASSLGVQGFF. The entire variable domain, with the rest obtained from reference TRBV7-2 and TRBJ2-1, is as follows: GAGVSQSPSNKVTEKGKDVELRCDPISGHTALYWYRQSLGQGLEFLIYFQGNSAPDKSGLPSDRFSAERTGGSVSTLTIQRTQQEDSAVYLCASSLGVQGFFGPGTRLTVL.

The J gene is TRBJ2-7, the V gene TRBV5-1; TCRdb outputs TRBD1, but without DNA this stays unchecked. The CDR3 extends over 16 amino acids. Germline CDR1 and CDR2: SGHRS and YFSETQ. The CDR3: CASSLGPGQGSYEQYF.

This sequence joins TRBV7-8 and TRBJ2-3; as DNA is missing, the TRBD2 call by TCRdb cannot be tested. Per the germline V gene, CDR1 is SGHVS and CDR2 is FQNEAQ. The CDR3 length is 16 residues. The chain's CDR3 is CASSSVSRGITDTQYF. The entire variable domain, with the rest obtained from reference TRBV7-8 and TRBJ2-3, is as follows: GAGVSQSPRYKVAKRGQDVALRCDPISGHVSLFWYQQALGQGPEFLTYFQNEAQLDKSGLPSDRFFAERPEGSVSTLKIQRTQQEDSAVYLCASSSVSRGITDTQYFGPGTRLTVL.

The V gene is TRBV29-1, the J gene TRBJ2-2; the TCRdb D gene call, TRBD1, has no DNA to confirm it. Germline values: CDR1 SQVTM, CDR2 ANQGSEA. CDR3 length equals 15 residues. CDR3 in amino acids: CSVEFPDRRTGELFF.

The rearrangement joins TRBV11-3 to TRBJ2-3; as DNA is missing, the TRBD2 call by TCRdb cannot be tested. The CDR3 covers 19 residues. Germline CDR1 SGHNT, CDR2 YENEEA. The CDR3 reads CASSLYLRVGGPREDTQYF.

This chain uses TRBV20-1 with TRBJ1-3. Germline CDR1 DFQATT, CDR2 SNEGSKA (reference sequence). The CDR3 contains 13 residues. This CDR3 reads CSASWQEANTIYF.

CDR3 protein: CSAEDSQNTGELFF. The chain joins TRBV20-1 to TRBJ2-2; the D call of TRBD2 rests on TCRdb alone, since no DNA is present to check it. Germline V lookup: CDR1 DFQATT, CDR2 SNEGSKA (reference sequence). The CDR3 spans 14 residues.

This chain connects TRBV24-1 to TRBJ2-1; absent DNA, TCRdb's TRBD1 call cannot be checked. Germline V lookup: CDR1 KGHDR, CDR2 SFDVKD. This CDR3 comprises 11 residues. This CDR3 is CATAGFNEQFF.